This is a list of T cell receptor beta chains from one sample in a study of T-cell reconstitution after alpha-beta-depleted transplantation in children. TCRdb called the PCR reads again in MiXCR, with one record for every CDR3 protein. The sample lists some 600,000 distinct CDR3 sequences; approximately 13% were seen once. The sample was PBMCs, mostly from graft donor cells, taken 360 days after TCRalphabeta/CD19-depleted stem cell transplant. The receptors come from a male patient aged 10 to 17 who had a stem cell transplant for acute myeloid leukemia, so the T cells may come from the graft donor. Each CDR3 is given with its conserved first and last residue. Each record gives: clone size, V gene, D gene, J gene, CDR3 protein, CDR3 DNA. D genes are given only for firm matches. A clone size is listed for some rows: how often the clone was seen (once, few, many), or a class if it is expanded.

clone_size: .; v_call: TRBV6-5; d_call: TRBD2; j_call: TRBJ2-3; cdr3_aa: CASSYGGGSIPDTQYF; cdr3_nt: TGTGCCAGCAGTTACGGTGGCGGGAGTATCCCAGATACGCAGTATTTT
clone_size: .; v_call: TRBV20-1; d_call: .; j_call: TRBJ1-2; cdr3_aa: CSAYYGVTDDGYTF; cdr3_nt: TGCAGTGCGTACTACGGGGTGACAGATGATGGCTACACCTTC
clone_size: .; v_call: TRBV12-3/TRBV12-4; d_call: .; j_call: TRBJ2-2; cdr3_aa: CASRFLSSPNTGELFF; cdr3_nt: TGTGCCAGCAGGTTCCTCTCTAGCCCGAACACCGGGGAGCTGTTTTTT
clone_size: .; v_call: TRBV30; d_call: .; j_call: TRBJ2-1; cdr3_aa: CAWGQYNEQFF; cdr3_nt: TGTGCCTGGGGGCAGTACAATGAGCAGTTCTTC
clone_size: .; v_call: TRBV29-1; d_call: .; j_call: TRBJ1-1; cdr3_aa: CSVEFGWSHLTEAFF; cdr3_nt: TGCAGCGTTGAATTCGGCTGGTCACACCTGACTGAAGCTTTCTTT
clone_size: few; v_call: TRBV5-1; d_call: TRBD1; j_call: TRBJ2-4; cdr3_aa: CASSPNRGPRNIQYF; cdr3_nt: TGCGCCAGCAGCCCGAACAGGGGGCCTAGAAACATTCAGTACTTC
clone_size: few; v_call: TRBV24-1; d_call: TRBD2; j_call: TRBJ2-3; cdr3_aa: CATSDPGLAGGPTTDTQYF; cdr3_nt: TGTGCCACCAGTGACCCAGGACTAGCGGGAGGGCCGACCACAGATACGCAGTATTTT
clone_size: few; v_call: TRBV28; d_call: TRBD2; j_call: TRBJ2-6; cdr3_aa: CASSTRTRAGANVLTF; cdr3_nt: TGTGCCAGCAGTACCAGGACTAGAGCTGGGGCCAACGTCCTGACTTTC
clone_size: many; v_call: TRBV29-1; d_call: .; j_call: TRBJ2-3; cdr3_aa: CSARQRTDTQYF; cdr3_nt: TGCAGCGCCAGACAGCGCACAGATACGCAGTATTTT
clone_size: .; v_call: TRBV25-1; d_call: .; j_call: TRBJ2-1; cdr3_aa: CASSGGRKRNSYNEQFF; cdr3_nt: TGTGCCAGCAGTGGTGGGAGGAAGCGAAACTCCTACAATGAGCAGTTCTTC
clone_size: few; v_call: TRBV15; d_call: TRBD1; j_call: TRBJ1-1; cdr3_aa: CATSSFRGGTGVSEAFF; cdr3_nt: TGTGCCACCAGCAGCTTCCGAGGGGGGACAGGGGTATCTGAAGCTTTCTTT
clone_size: .; v_call: TRBV28; d_call: .; j_call: TRBJ2-1; cdr3_aa: CASSFGFGSSSYNEQFF; cdr3_nt: TGTGCCAGCAGCTTCGGGTTCGGGTCCAGCTCCTACAATGAGCAGTTCTTC
clone_size: .; v_call: TRBV6-2/TRBV6-3; d_call: .; j_call: TRBJ2-7; cdr3_aa: CASKAVALYEQYF; cdr3_nt: TGTGCCAGCAAGGCTGTGGCCCTCTACGAGCAGTACTTC
clone_size: .; v_call: TRBV5-1; d_call: .; j_call: TRBJ2-1; cdr3_aa: CASTTGRIPYNEQFF; cdr3_nt: TGCGCCAGCACTACAGGGCGTATCCCCTACAATGAGCAGTTCTTC
clone_size: few; v_call: TRBV5-1; d_call: .; j_call: TRBJ2-2; cdr3_aa: CASRRYGVPGELFF; cdr3_nt: TGCGCCAGCAGACGGTATGGAGTTCCCGGGGAGCTGTTTTTT
clone_size: few; v_call: TRBV6-1; d_call: TRBD1; j_call: TRBJ2-7; cdr3_aa: CASSAPGQGAYEQYF; cdr3_nt: TGTGCCAGCAGTGCGCCGGGACAGGGGGCTTACGAGCAGTACTTC
clone_size: few; v_call: TRBV6-2/TRBV6-3; d_call: .; j_call: TRBJ2-7; cdr3_aa: CAVNGGYEQYF; cdr3_nt: TGTGCCGTCAACGGGGGCTACGAGCAGTACTTC
clone_size: few; v_call: TRBV4-2; d_call: TRBD2; j_call: TRBJ2-7; cdr3_aa: CASSQSGTSGTFSYEQYF; cdr3_nt: TGTGCCAGCAGCCAATCCGGGACTAGCGGGACTTTCTCCTACGAGCAGTACTTC